A selection of T cell receptor beta chains follows, all from one sample in a study of blood T cells in healthy people across ages. From the 5' RACE reads, TCRdb called clonotypes with MiXCR, one entry per CDR3 protein. The sample lists 650,000 to 800,000 distinct CDR3 sequences, about 51% occurring once. What was sequenced was blood. The receptors were gathered from a woman aged 80 or over in good health. Both conserved end residues are part of each CDR3. Fields, in order: J gene, V gene, clone size, D gene, CDR3 DNA, CDR3 protein. A D gene is named only where the DNA matches it firmly. Rows may omit the clone size; those that give it use once, few, many or a size class.

>TRBJ2-5|TRBV29-1|-|TRBD2
TGTAGCGTTGAAGGGCCGTTGCGGGGGTCCCAAGAGACCCAGTACTTC
CSVEGPLRGSQETQYF
>TRBJ1-6|TRBV5-1|many|TRBD1
TGCGCCAGCAGCCTCGCAGGGGGCTATAATTCACCCCTCCACTTT
CASSLAGGYNSPLHF
>TRBJ1-1|TRBV5-1|few|-
TGCGCCAGCCACGGCGGGATCGGTATGAACACTGAAGCTTTCTTT
CASHGGIGMNTEAFF
>TRBJ2-3|TRBV30|-|-
TGTGCCTGGAGTGTACAATGGACCGGGGATACGCAGTATTTT
CAWSVQWTGDTQYF
>TRBJ2-2|TRBV5-1|few|-
TGCGCCAGCAGTATTGAGAACACCGGGGAGCTGTTTTTT
CASSIENTGELFF
>TRBJ2-7|TRBV21-1|many|-
TGTGCCAGCAGCAAATGTAGGTACAGCTACGAGCAGTACTTC
CASSKCRYSYEQYF
>TRBJ2-2|TRBV6-5|many|-
TGTGCCAGCCGGACAGTGAACACCGGGGAGCTGTTTTTT
CASRTVNTGELFF
>TRBJ2-1|TRBV6-2/TRBV6-3|many|-
TGTGCCAGCAGTTTTGGGGCTGCCCCCTACAATGAGCAGTTCTTC
CASSFGAAPYNEQFF
>TRBJ2-7|TRBV7-9|many|TRBD2
TGTGCCAGCATCAAGACGGGGACTAGCGGGAGAGGAGGCTACGAGCAGTACTTC
CASIKTGTSGRGGYEQYF
>TRBJ2-7|TRBV20-1|-|-
TGCAGTGCTAGAGGTGACCCACCCTCGGGGCAGTACTTC
CSARGDPPSGQYF
>TRBJ2-1|TRBV12-3/TRBV12-4|-|-
TGTGCCAGCAGCCTTGGTGGGGGGCCTTCAAATGAGCAGTTCTTC
CASSLGGGPSNEQFF
>TRBJ2-7|TRBV29-1|-|-
TGCAGCGTTGGGAAAGGGGCAGGCTACGAGCAGTACTTC
CSVGKGAGYEQYF
>TRBJ2-1|TRBV27|once|TRBD2
TGTGCCAGCAGCTCCCTAGCGGGAGGACCCAACGGGGGGGAGCAGTTCTTC
CASSSLAGGPNGGEQFF
>TRBJ1-2|TRBV20-1|many|-
TGCAGTGCTAGAGATTCCGTACGGACCGGACAAGGTGGCTACACCTTC
CSARDSVRTGQGGYTF
>TRBJ2-7|TRBV7-6|-|TRBD2
TGTGCCAGCAGCTCCAGACCCCTGGGTGGGGGACTAGCAAATGAGCAGTACTTC
CASSSRPLGGGLANEQYF
>TRBJ2-7|TRBV12-3/TRBV12-4|-|-
TGTGCCAGCAGTTTTCTAGAATTAAACAATGAGCAGTACTTC
CASSFLELNNEQYF
>TRBJ1-1|TRBV6-6|-|-
TGTGCCAGCAGTTTAACAGGAAAAAGTGAAGCTTTCTTT
CASSLTGKSEAFF
>TRBJ2-1|TRBV2|-|-
TGTGCCAGCAGTGAAAATGGTAGGGAGCAGTTCTTC
CASSENGREQFF
>TRBJ2-2|TRBV27|-|-
TGTGCCAGCGGCTGGATAGCTAACACCGGGGAGCTGTTTTTT
CASGWIANTGELFF
>TRBJ1-2|TRBV20-1|-|-
TGCAGTGCTAGTCAACAGGGATTGCGGGGCTACACCTTC
CSASQQGLRGYTF
>TRBJ2-7|TRBV20-1|few|TRBD2
TGCAGTGCTAGGCGGGACTACTACAATGAGCAGTACTTC
CSARRDYYNEQYF
>TRBJ2-6|TRBV27|-|TRBD2
TGTGCCAGCAGTTCACCCGGGACTAGCGGGGCCAACGTCCTGACTTTC
CASSSPGTSGANVLTF
>TRBJ2-7|TRBV27|-|-
TGTGCCAGCAGTTTATCGCCACAGAACTCCGGCGAGCAGTACTTC
CASSLSPQNSGEQYF
>TRBJ2-7|TRBV25-1|-|TRBD2
TGTGCCAGCAGTGAACCCGGGACTAACTACGAGCAGTACTTC
CASSEPGTNYEQYF
>TRBJ2-1|TRBV20-1|many|-
TGCAGTGCTAGAGATCCCAGATCATCCTACAATGAGCAGTTCTTC
CSARDPRSSYNEQFF
>TRBJ2-3|TRBV12-3/TRBV12-4|-|TRBD1
TGTGCCAGCAGTCGGGACAGAGTCGGAGCAGATACGCAGTATTTT
CASSRDRVGADTQYF
>TRBJ1-5|TRBV28|-|TRBD1
TGTGCCAGCAGTCCGACAGGGTACCAGCCCCAGCATTTT
CASSPTGYQPQHF
>TRBJ2-3|TRBV3-1|many|TRBD2
TGTGCCAGCAGCAGCCCCGGGACTAGTCACGATACGCAGTATTTT
CASSSPGTSHDTQYF